The 7 T cell receptor beta chains given below trace back to one sample, sequenced in a study of vaccination and CD4 T cells after COVID-19. Sequencing of DNA taken from cultured CD4+ T cells relied on the Oncomine TCR Beta short-read assay. TCRdb ran MiXCR on the PCR reads and lists one entry per CDR3 protein. This table has 25,000 to 30,000 distinct CDR3 sequences, 40% to 55% appearing once. No antigen has been assigned to these receptors. Regarding treatment: roughly 10-day PBMC culture with coronavirus spike peptide pools or control peptides (ViraFEST assay). Material: CD4+ T cells from blood, cultured in vitro, obtained before SARS-CoV-2 vaccination. The receptor set was obtained from a human donor who received a COVID-19 vaccine.

The V gene is TRBV30, the J gene TRBJ1-3; D gene ambiguous. This CDR3 is built from 15 residues. Germline CDR1 is GTSNPN and CDR2 is SVGIG (reference sequence). Trimming pared 1 base from V and 5 bases from J, leaving 15 bases between. This CDR3 reads CAWSAGRFMRNTIYF. Here the CDR3 DNA reads TGTGCCTGGAGTGCGGGCCGCTTCATGAGAAACACCATATATTTT.

The chain uses TRBV20-1 and TRBJ2-7; TRBD1 matches 10 bases. The CDR3 is 14 residues long. V shed 3 bases, J shed 0 bases, and the junction held 2 bases outside the gene matches. Germline CDR1 is DFQATT and CDR2 is SNEGSKA (reference sequence). The CDR3 DNA is TGCAGTGCTAGCAGGACAGGGGGCTCCTACGAGCAGTACTTC. Translation gives CSASRTGGSYEQYF.

The chain employs TRBV18 and TRBJ1-1; the D is unclear. The ends were cut back, 5 bases at V and 0 bases at J, with 4 bases in the middle. There are 12 residues in the CDR3. Per the germline V gene, CDR1 is KGHSH and CDR2 is LQKENI. The CDR3 here is CASSKVNTEAFF. The CDR3 DNA sequence: TGTGCCAGCTCAAAGGTGAACACTGAAGCTTTCTTT.

A few counts support this clonotype. This chain joins TRBV30 and TRBJ2-7; D is unclear. Trimming removed 1 base from V and 3 bases from J, with 19 bases in between. The CDR3 has 16 residues. Germline V lookup: CDR1 GTSNPN, CDR2 SVGIG (reference sequence). The CDR3 nucleotides read TGTGCCTGGAGTGGTAACCCCGGACCACCATACTACGAGCAGTACTTC. It translates to CAWSGNPGPPYYEQYF.

The sample holds one count of this clonotype. The chain recombines TRBV6-5 with TRBJ1-3, with D uncertain. Per germline, CDR1 MNHEY and CDR2 SVGAGI. V dropped 0 bases and J dropped 4 bases, with 7 bases sitting between them. The CDR3 has 14 residues. CDR3 DNA: TGTGCCAGCAGTTACTCCCGCCTCGGAAACACCATATATTTT. Its translation is CASSYSRLGNTIYF.

This clonotype was observed a handful of times. The chain is built from TRBV29-1 and TRBJ1-2; 10 positions agree with TRBD1. The germline V gene encodes CDR1 SQVTM and CDR2 ANQGSEA. V was pared by 2 bases and J by 7 bases, with 4 bases of the junction left unmatched. CDR3 length: 13 amino acids. The CDR3 sequence is CSVEYGTGAGYTF. The CDR3 nucleotides read TGCAGCGTTGAATACGGGACAGGGGCTGGCTACACCTTC.

The J gene is TRBJ2-3, the V gene TRBV7-9; the D is unclear. Germline V CDR1 and CDR2: SEHNR, FQNEAQ (reference sequence). V gave up 0 bases and J gave up 0 bases, with 10 bases separating them. The CDR3 runs to 16 residues. CDR3 bases: TGTGCCAGCAGCTTAGCAGGCAGCTCTAGCACAGATACGCAGTATTTT. Its protein product is CASSLAGSSSTDTQYF.